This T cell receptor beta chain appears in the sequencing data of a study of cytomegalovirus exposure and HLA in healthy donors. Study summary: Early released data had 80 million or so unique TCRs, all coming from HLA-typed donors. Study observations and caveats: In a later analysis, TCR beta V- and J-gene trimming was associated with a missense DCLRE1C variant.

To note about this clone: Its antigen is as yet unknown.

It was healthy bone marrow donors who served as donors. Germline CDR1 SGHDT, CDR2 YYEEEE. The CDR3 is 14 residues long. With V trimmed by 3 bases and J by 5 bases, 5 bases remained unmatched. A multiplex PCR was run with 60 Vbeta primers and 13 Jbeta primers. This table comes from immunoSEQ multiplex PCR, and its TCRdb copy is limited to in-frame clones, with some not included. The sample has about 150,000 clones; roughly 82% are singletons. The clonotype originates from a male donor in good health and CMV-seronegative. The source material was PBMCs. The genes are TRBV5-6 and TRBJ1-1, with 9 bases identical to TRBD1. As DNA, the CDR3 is TGTGCCAGCAGCTGGCCGGACAGGGGTACTGAAGCTTTCTTT. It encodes CASSWPDRGTEAFF. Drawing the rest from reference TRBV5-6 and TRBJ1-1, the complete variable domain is DAGVTQSPTHLIKTRGQQVTLRCSPKSGHDTVSWYQQALGQGPQFIFQYYEEEERQRGNFPDRFSGHQFPNYSSELNVNALLLGDSALYLCASSWPDRGTEAFFGQGTRLTVV.